This paragraph reports one TCR beta chain. The sample comes from a study of monozygotic twins with inflammatory bowel disease. From the 5' RACE reads, TCRdb lists one entry per CDR3 protein and no DNA. The listing records about 380,000 distinct CDR3 sequences. CDR3 size: 16 residues. CDR1 is MNHNS and CDR2 is SASEGT in the germline V gene. This clonotype originated in a human donor with ulcerative colitis or Crohn's disease, or a healthy co-twin of an affected twin (not recorded which). Sequenced material: blood. The chain recombines TRBV6-1 with TRBJ2-6. The CDR3 loop reads CASSAGATSWANVLTF.